This T cell receptor beta chain was identified in a study of blood T cells in healthy people across ages. This clonotype was seen a few times. Its target is not known. The CDR3 length is 15 residues. V was pared by 5 bases and J by 0 bases, with 3 bases of the junction left unmatched. Germline CDR1 MNHEY, CDR2 SMNVEV (reference sequence). The authors ran a second PCR of about 6 to 11 cycles using a sample-barcoded 5' primer and a J-beta primer mix. A single record per CDR3 protein comes from TCRdb applying MiXCR to the 5' RACE reads. The sample has about 1.5 million distinct CDR3 sequences; approximately 43% are singletons. Study outcomes and limitations: Expanded clonotype changes were possibly confounded by unknown donor CMV status. The study found TCR beta diversity correlated strongly with naive T cell percentage. Older age went with lower TCR beta diversity per million T cells, in a roughly linear way.

The V gene is TRBV27, the J gene TRBJ1-1; 10 nucleotides agree with TRBD1. The specimen was blood. This clonotype was sampled from a woman under 30 in good health. The CDR3 coding sequence is TGTGCCAGCAGTGCTGGGACAGGGGTGAACACTGAAGCTTTCTTT. This codes for CASSAGTGVNTEAFF.